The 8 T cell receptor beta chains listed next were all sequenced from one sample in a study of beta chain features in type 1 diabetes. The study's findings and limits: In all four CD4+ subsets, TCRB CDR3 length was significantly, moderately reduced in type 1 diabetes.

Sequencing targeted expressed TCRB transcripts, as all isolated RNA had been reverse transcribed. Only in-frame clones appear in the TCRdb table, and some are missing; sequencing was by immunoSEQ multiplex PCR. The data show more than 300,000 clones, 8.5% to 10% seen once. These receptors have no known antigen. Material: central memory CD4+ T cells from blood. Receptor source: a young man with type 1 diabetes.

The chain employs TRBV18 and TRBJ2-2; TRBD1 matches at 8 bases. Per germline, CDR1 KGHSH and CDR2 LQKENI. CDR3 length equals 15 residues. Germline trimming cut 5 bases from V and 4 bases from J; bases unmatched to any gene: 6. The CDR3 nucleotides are TGTGCCAGCTCAGGATGGCAGGGGGCCACCGGGGAGCTGTTTTTT. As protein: CASSGWQGATGELFF.

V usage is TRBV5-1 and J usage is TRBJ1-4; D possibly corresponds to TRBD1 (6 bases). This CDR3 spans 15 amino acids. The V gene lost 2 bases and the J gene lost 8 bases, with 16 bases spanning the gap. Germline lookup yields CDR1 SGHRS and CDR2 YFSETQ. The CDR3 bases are TGCGCCAGCAGCTTCTCCCAGGGGATGAAGGAAAAACTGTTTTTT. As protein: CASSFSQGMKEKLFF.

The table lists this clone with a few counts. DNA of the CDR3: TGCGCCAGCAGTACAGGACCGGGGCAGTATTTT. It codes for CASSTGPGQYF. J is TRBJ2-3 and V is TRBV10-1, with a possible D match to TRBD1 (5 bases). The CDR3 runs to 11 residues. V was pared by 5 bases and J by 11 bases, with 11 bases between. The germline CDR1 and CDR2 sequences are WNHNN and SYGVQD (reference sequence).

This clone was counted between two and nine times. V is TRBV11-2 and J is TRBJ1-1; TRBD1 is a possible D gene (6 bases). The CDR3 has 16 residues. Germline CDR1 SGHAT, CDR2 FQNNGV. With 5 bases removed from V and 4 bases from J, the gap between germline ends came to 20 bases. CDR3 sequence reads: CASSPQGPGKGTEAFF. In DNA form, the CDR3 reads TGTGCCAGCAGCCCGCAGGGGCCGGGAAAGGGCACTGAAGCTTTCTTT. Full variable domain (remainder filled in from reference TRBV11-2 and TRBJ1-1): EAGVAQSPRYKIIEKRQSVAFWCNPISGHATLYWYQQILGQGPKLLIQFQNNGVVDDSQLPKDRFSAERLKGVDSTLKIQPAKLEDSAVYLCASSPQGPGKGTEAFFGQGTRLTVV.

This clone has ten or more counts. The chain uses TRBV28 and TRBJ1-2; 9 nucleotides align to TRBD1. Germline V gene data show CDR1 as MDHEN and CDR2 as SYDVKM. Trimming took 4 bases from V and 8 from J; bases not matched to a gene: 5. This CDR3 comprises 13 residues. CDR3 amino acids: CASSSGQGNGYTF. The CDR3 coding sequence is TGTGCCAGCAGTTCGGGACAGGGAAACGGCTACACCTTC.

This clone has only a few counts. CDR3 DNA sequence: TGTGCCAGCAGTTACTCGACATCCGAGCAGTACTTC. This translates into CASSYSTSEQYF. The chain combines TRBV6-5 with TRBJ2-7, with D uncertain. V lost 0 bases and J lost 6, with 6 bases in between. The CDR3 loop spans 12 amino acids. Germline CDR1 and CDR2: MNHEY and SVGAGI.

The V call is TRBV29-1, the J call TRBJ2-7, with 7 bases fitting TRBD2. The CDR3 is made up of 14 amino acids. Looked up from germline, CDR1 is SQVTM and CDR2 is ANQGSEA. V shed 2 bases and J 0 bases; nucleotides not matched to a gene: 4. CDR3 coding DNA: TGCAGCGTTGAAAACCGCGGGAGCTCCTACGAGCAGTACTTC. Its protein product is CSVENRGSSYEQYF.

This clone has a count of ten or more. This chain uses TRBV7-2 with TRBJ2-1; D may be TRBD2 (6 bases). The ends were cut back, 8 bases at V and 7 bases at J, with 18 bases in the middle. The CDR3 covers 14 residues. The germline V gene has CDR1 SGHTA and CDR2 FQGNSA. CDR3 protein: CASGGVPATNEQFF. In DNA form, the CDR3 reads TGTGCCAGCGGAGGGGTTCCAGCGACTAATGAGCAGTTCTTC.